The 2 T cell receptor beta chains below come from one sample, sequenced in a study of T cells in Graves' hyperthyroidism and ophthalmopathy. Regions amplified from RNA transcripts were the TCR beta CDR3 regions. TCR CDR3 regions were first amplified by RT-PCR with HTBI primers. TCRdb re-derived calls from the multiplex PCR reads in MiXCR, one entry per CDR3 protein. The table has about 590,000 distinct CDR3 sequences, around a sixth seen once. Sequencing was carried out using blood. The receptors were sampled from a woman aged 25 to 39 with Graves' hyperthyroidism.

This clonotype turned up a few times. The chain recombines TRBV5-6 with TRBJ2-5; no clear D gene. In germline, CDR1 is SGHDT, CDR2 YYEEEE. CDR3 length: 11 amino acids. The germline V and J ends were trimmed by 3 bases and 11 bases, with 11 bases remaining between them. The chain's CDR3 is CASSSDALQYF. The CDR3 DNA reads as TGTGCCAGCAGCTCGGATGCCCTTCAGTACTTC.

This clonotype was observed at least ten times. This chain joins TRBV6-2 or TRBV6-3 and TRBJ1-5, with D uncertain. The CDR3 covers 14 residues. V was cut by 2 bases and J by 0 bases, with 5 bases left in between. Germline V gene lookup returns CDR1 MNHEY and CDR2 SVGEGT. CDR3 in amino acids: CASSYRYSNQPQHF. CDR3 bases: TGTGCCAGCAGTTACAGGTATAGCAATCAGCCCCAGCATTTT.